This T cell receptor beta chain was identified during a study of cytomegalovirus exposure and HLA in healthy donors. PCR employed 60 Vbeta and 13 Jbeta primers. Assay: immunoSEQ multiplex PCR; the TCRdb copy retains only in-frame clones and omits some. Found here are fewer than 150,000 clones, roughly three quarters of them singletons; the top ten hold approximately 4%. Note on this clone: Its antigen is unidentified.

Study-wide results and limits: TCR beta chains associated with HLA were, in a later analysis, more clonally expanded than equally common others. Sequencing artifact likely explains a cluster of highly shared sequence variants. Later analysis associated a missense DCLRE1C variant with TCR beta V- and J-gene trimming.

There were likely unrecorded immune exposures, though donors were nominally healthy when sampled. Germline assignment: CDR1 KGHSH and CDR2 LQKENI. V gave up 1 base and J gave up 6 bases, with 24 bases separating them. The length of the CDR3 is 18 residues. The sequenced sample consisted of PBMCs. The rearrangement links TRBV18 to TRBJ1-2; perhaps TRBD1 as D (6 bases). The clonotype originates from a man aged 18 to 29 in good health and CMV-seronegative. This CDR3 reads CASSPLTGSTITADGYTF. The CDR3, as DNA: TGTGCCAGCTCACCACTTACAGGGTCAACAATTACCGCAGATGGCTACACCTTC.